This is a list of T cell receptor beta chains from one sample in a study of PD-1 blockade in classical Hodgkin lymphoma. Libraries were prepared by immunoSEQ multiplex PCR; TCRdb keeps only in-frame clonotypes and omits some of them. The sample contains tens of thousands of clones, 80% to 90% of which appear only once. The sequenced sample was peripheral blood mononuclear cells (PBMCs), obtained at baseline. The source is a human donor with classical Hodgkin lymphoma. CDR3s include the opening cysteine and the closing phenylalanine or tryptophan. The order of the fields is V gene, J gene, CDR3 protein.

>TRBV25-1|TRBJ1-4
CASSGQGITNEKLFF
>TRBV5-1|TRBJ2-3
CASSRDSGPDTQYF
>TRBV5-1|TRBJ1-3
CASSLVPGNTIYF
>TRBV5-1|TRBJ1-2
CASSPDRWGYGYTF
>TRBV29-1|TRBJ2-4
CSVGTQGKVVGLQYF
>TRBV5-1|TRBJ2-1
CASSPVLAGDNEQFF
>TRBV4-2|TRBJ1-5
CASSQDGQPQHF
>TRBV11-2|TRBJ1-3
CASSSMTGSGNTIYF
>TRBV5-8|TRBJ2-5
CASSFAETQYF
>TRBV2|TRBJ2-4
CASRAPGGAKNIQYF
>TRBV7-9|TRBJ2-7
CASSFLQGQVYEQYF
>TRBV21-1|TRBJ2-3
CASSHEPDTQYF
>TRBV14|TRBJ2-1
CASSQIAGWRGNEQFF
>TRBV2|TRBJ2-1
CASRDRGGVSEQFF
>TRBV12-1|TRBJ2-3
CASSFGGTSGSTDTQYF
>TRBV6-1|TRBJ1-2
CASSEVIFSRQGSLYGYTF